This T cell receptor (beta chain) was recovered during a study of CXCR3-negative and CXCR3-positive naive CD8 T cells (dated by TCRdb to the late 2010s). In the study overall: Roughly 140 million TRB reads were obtained in total, roughly 1.5 +/- 0.3 million reads per library. Diversity and physicochemical repertoire analyses covered roughly eleven donors pooled from two independent experiments. For the TRBV-TRBJ cluster analysis, the naive subsets came from 5 or 6 donors, while the memory cells came from 3 donors. Here is what the overall study found, with its caveats: TRB CDR3s from CXCR3-positive naive cells showed higher hydrophobicity (lower Kidera factor 4), lower energy, and higher strength and volume indices than CXCR3-negative naive cells. Repertoire diversity was comparably high in both naive subsets but much lower in memory CD8+ T cells. CXCR3 expression partially decreased after cryopreservation, so most assays used freshly isolated PBMCs. Naive CXCR3-negative and CXCR3-positive cells from the same donor showed similar TRBV-TRBJ usage, whereas memory cells showed distinct patterns. Surface CD5, linked to self-reactivity in mice, was comparable between naive subsets; TCR interaction strength was therefore also inferred from TRB CDR3 physicochemical properties.

For CDR1 and CDR2, the germline V gene lists SQVTM and ANQGSEA. From its cysteine to its phenylalanine, the CDR3 spans 15 amino acids. The coding DNA is unavailable. For every CD8+ T cell subset, hundreds of thousands of cells were flow-sorted straight into RLT lysis buffer, and each subset was sorted in triplicate. To exclude memory contaminants, naive CD8+ T cells were stringently defined as CD45RO-CCR7+CD27+CD95-. Peripheral blood mononuclear cells were isolated from buffy coats using standard density gradient centrifugation. Naive CXCR3-negative and CXCR3-positive CD8+ T cells were flow-sorted using a FACSAria III. Total RNA was extracted from sorted cells using an RNeasy Mini Kit. The reads were generated on a NextSeq 550. The Human TCR Profiling Kit (MiLaboratory) was used to prepare UMI-labeled 5' RACE TRB cDNA libraries. The full amount of extracted RNA was used for cDNA synthesis, and the full amount of resulting cDNA was used for PCR amplification. The libraries were made side by side, with each library going through the same number of PCR cycles. As for the authors' bioinformatics: About 53,000 +/- 9,400 unique UMI-labeled TRB cDNA molecules per library were extracted with MIGEC and MiXCR, with at least two reads per UMI required. Each library averaged around 40,000 +/- 10,000 functional in-frame TRB CDR3 nucleotide clonotypes without stop codons. After downsampling to 5000 UMI-labeled TRB molecules per sample, diversity metrics, including normalized Shannon-Wiener and Chao1, were computed in VDJtools. For the central five CDR3 residues, VDJtools calculated physicochemical properties weighted by clonotype size, namely interaction energy, strength, volume and Kidera factor 4. The reads, reprocessed by TCRdb, yield one row per CDR3 protein sequence and no DNA. Clone size and V and J calls follow TCRdb, not the original study. The sample has about 130,000 distinct CDR3 sequences on record. In total, the top ten clones hold 0.25% to 0.35% of the sample.

Notes on this clonotype: Its antigen is still unknown.

The chain is encoded by TRBV29-1 joined to TRBJ2-3; lacking DNA, the TRBD2 call made by TCRdb goes unchecked. The TCR was taken from a human donor in good health. Some clones in this sample may be carry-over from other donors' samples. Input material: naive CXCR3- CD8+ T cells from blood. The cell subset or site label on this specimen signifies: CD45RO-CCR7+CD27+CD95- naive CD8+ T cells lacking CXCR3 (TNR3-). The CDR3 sequence is CSASGGGPSTDTQYF.